What follows is one TCR beta chain and its context. The antigen is unknown. The data are from a study of vaccination effects on CD4 cells after COVID-19. The wider study: Either the BNT162b2 or mRNA-1273 vaccine was given to participants in two doses. Samples from a couple of convalescent patients were given 16 days and one week before vaccination.

TCRdb keeps only in-frame clones here, not all; method: immunoSEQ multiplex PCR. The sample yields about 37,000 clones, just under 75% seen once. Using viral peptide pools, the ViraFEST assay grew out antigen-specific CD4+ T cells prior to sequencing. When nine to ten days of culture had elapsed, CD4+ T cells were isolated. From March to December 2020, the person had a SARS-CoV-2 infection that was confirmed by PCR. Cultures had half their medium replaced with IL-2 medium on days 3 and 7. The length of the CDR3 is 10 residues. Germline CDR1 is MNHEY and CDR2 is SMNVEV (reference sequence). The ends were cut back, 8 bases at V and 8 bases at J, with 9 bases in the middle.

Sequences were derived from CD4+ T cells from PBMCs cultured with a peptide pool, sampled before COVID-19 vaccination. The rearrangement joins TRBV27 to TRBJ1-2; D possibly corresponds to TRBD1 (5 bases). The TCR sequence derives from a human donor who had a prior SARS-CoV-2 infection. As DNA, the CDR3 is TGTGCCAGCTCTCGGGGGGGCTACACCTTC. Encoded protein: CASSRGGYTF.